This T cell receptor beta chain came from a study of post-analysis software for immune sequencing data. Whole-study findings and limits: The normalized Chao1 diversity of multiple sclerosis patients was significantly lower than that of controls. Controls had lower frequencies than patients of four or five TRBV segments, which included TRBV5-6, TRBV5-1 and TRBV20-1.

TCR beta cDNA libraries had unique molecular identifiers. TCRdb used MiXCR to reprocess the PCR reads, holding one entry per CDR3 protein. The sample shows hundreds of thousands of distinct CDR3 sequences, more than 50% of them seen only once. With V trimmed by 4 bases and J by 7 bases, 3 bases remained unmatched. CDR3 length equals 14 residues. In germline, CDR1 is SGHRS, CDR2 YFSETQ. A note on this clonotype: Antigen unknown.

Sequencing input: blood. V is TRBV5-1 and J is TRBJ1-6; 9 nucleotides agree with TRBD1. The sequence was obtained from a girl aged 2 to 9 with multiple sclerosis. Written as DNA, the CDR3 is TGCGCCAGCAGCCACGACAGGGGGAATTCACCCCTCCACTTT. Translated: CASSHDRGNSPLHF.